This T cell receptor (beta chain) was sequenced in a study of blood T cell repertoires in COVID-19. Looking at the study overall: Material from acute and convalescent COVID-19 was sourced from the United States, Italy and Spain. The cDNA or gDNA used as material had been derived from T cells, B-cell-depleted T cells, or PBMCs.

The CDR3 totals 16 residues. V lost 4 bases to trimming and J lost 1 base, with 17 bases between them. CDR1 is SGHRS, CDR2 YFSETQ, per germline. This clone turned up a few times. Under the authors' procedure: Reference gene primer amplification gave estimated nucleated cell counts. Only in-frame clones appear in the TCRdb table, and some are missing; sequencing was by immunoSEQ multiplex PCR. That table gives V, J and clone size, and the DNA gave D and trimming. This table holds approximately 170,000 clones, more than 80% found once. Sequenced: peripheral blood. The chain combines TRBV5-1 with TRBJ1-1; maybe TRBD1 (5 bases). The TCR comes from a human donor in a cohort sampled during active COVID-19. The CDR3 reads CASSPSGFGTNTEAFF. DNA of the CDR3: TGCGCCAGCAGCCCGAGCGGGTTTGGGACGAACACTGAAGCTTTCTTT.